This T cell receptor beta chain was found in a study of graft-versus-host responses after intestinal transplantation. TCRdb's table, derived via immunoSEQ multiplex PCR, lists solely in-frame clones and lacks some. The sample yields over 15,000 clones, roughly a third seen once. The V end lost 8 bases, the J end lost 1 base, and 12 bases lay between the germline ends. The length of the CDR3 is 14 residues. Germline assignment: CDR1 SGHAT and CDR2 FQNNGV. The material sequenced was alloreactive CD4+ T cells from a mixed lymphocyte reaction culture, taken before intestinal transplant. Regarding subset: CFSE-low proliferating T cells sorted from roughly six-day pre-transplant mixed lymphocyte reaction (GvH or HvG direction). The clonotype comes from a human patient who received an intestinal transplant. J is TRBJ2-1 and V is TRBV11-2; D may be TRBD1 (5 bases). CDR3 DNA: TGTGCCAGCCAGGCCAGGGTGTCCTACAATGAGCAGTTCTTC. It yields the protein CASQARVSYNEQFF.